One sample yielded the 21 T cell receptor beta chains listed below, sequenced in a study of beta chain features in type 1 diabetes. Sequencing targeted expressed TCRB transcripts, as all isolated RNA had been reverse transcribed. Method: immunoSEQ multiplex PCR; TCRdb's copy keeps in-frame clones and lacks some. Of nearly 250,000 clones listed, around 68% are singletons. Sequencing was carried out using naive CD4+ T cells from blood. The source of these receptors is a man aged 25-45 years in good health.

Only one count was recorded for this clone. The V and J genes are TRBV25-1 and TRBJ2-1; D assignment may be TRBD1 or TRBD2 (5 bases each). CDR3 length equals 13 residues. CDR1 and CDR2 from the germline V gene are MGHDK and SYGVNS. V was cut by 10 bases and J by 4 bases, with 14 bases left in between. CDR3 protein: CATGTPGYNEQFF. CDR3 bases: TGTGCCACCGGGACGCCCGGTTACAATGAGCAGTTCTTC.

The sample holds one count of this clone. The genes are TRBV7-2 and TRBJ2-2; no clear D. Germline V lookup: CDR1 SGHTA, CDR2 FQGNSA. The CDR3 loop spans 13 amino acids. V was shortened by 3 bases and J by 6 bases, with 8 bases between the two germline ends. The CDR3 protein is CASSFPAPGELFF. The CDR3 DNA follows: TGTGCCAGCAGCTTCCCAGCTCCCGGGGAGCTGTTTTTT.

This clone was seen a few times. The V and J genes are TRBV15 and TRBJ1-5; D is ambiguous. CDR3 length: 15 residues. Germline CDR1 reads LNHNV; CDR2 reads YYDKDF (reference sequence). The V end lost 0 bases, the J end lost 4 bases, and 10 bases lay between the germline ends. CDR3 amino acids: CATSRDASGNQPQHF. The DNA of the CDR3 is TGTGCCACCAGCAGAGATGCGTCGGGGAATCAGCCCCAGCATTTT.

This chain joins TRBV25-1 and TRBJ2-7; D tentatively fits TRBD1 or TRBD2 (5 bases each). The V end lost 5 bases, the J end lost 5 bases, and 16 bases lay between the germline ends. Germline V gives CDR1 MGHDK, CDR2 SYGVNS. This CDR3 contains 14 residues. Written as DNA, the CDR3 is TGTGCCAGCAGTCCTCAAGAAAGGGACCACGAGCAGTACTTC. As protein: CASSPQERDHEQYF.

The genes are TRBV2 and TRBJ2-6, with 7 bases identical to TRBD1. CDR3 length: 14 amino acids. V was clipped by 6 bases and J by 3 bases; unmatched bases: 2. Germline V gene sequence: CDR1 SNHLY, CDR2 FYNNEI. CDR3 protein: CASRRDSGANVLTF. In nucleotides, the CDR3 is TGTGCCAGCAGACGGGACAGTGGGGCCAACGTCCTGACTTTC.

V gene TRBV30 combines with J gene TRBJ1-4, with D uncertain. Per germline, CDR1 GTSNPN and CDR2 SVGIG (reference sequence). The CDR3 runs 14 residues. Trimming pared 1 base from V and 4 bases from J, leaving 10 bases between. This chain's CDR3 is CAWSAVRINEKLFF. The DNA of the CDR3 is TGTGCCTGGAGTGCGGTCAGGATTAATGAAAAACTGTTTTTT.

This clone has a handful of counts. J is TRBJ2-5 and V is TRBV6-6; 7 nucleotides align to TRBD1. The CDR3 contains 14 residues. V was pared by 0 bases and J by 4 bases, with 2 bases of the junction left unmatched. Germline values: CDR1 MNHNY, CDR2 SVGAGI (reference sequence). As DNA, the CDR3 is TGTGCCAGCAGTTACTCGACAGGGCTAGAGACCCAGTACTTC. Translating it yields CASSYSTGLETQYF.

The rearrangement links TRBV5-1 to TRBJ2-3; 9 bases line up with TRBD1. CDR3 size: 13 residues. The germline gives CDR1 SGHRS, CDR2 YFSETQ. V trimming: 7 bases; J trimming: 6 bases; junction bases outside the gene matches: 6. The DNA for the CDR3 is TGCGCCAGCTCCGGGACAGGGACGGATACGCAGTATTTT. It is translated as CASSGTGTDTQYF.

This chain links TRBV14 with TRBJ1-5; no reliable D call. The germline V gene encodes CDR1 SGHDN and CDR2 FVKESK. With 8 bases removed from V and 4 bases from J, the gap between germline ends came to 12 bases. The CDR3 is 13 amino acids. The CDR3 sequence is CASGREVNQPQHF. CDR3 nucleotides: TGTGCCAGCGGTAGGGAGGTTAATCAGCCCCAGCATTTT.

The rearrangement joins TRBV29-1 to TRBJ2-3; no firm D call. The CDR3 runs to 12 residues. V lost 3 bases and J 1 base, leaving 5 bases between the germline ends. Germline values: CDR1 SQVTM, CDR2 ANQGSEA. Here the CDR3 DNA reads TGCAGCGTTGACTACGGCACAGATACGCAGTATTTT. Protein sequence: CSVDYGTDTQYF.

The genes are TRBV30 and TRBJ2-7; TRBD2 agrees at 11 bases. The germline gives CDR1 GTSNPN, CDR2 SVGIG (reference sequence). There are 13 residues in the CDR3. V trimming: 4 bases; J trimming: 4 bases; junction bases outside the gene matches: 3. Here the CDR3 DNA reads TGTGCCTGGAAGACTAGCGGGATTTACGAGCAGTACTTC. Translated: CAWKTSGIYEQYF.

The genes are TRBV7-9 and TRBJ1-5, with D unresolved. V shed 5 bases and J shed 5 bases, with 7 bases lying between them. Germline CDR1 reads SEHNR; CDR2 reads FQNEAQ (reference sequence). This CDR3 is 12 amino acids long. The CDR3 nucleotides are TGTGCCAGCAGCCCTGTGGATCAGCCCCAGCATTTT. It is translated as CASSPVDQPQHF.

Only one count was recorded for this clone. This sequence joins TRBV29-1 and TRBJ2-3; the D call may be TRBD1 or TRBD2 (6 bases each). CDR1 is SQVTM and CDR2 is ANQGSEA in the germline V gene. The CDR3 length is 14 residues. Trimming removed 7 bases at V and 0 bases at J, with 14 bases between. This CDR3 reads CSAAGGPSTDTQYF. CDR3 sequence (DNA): TGCAGCGCCGCCGGGGGCCCTAGCACAGATACGCAGTATTTT.

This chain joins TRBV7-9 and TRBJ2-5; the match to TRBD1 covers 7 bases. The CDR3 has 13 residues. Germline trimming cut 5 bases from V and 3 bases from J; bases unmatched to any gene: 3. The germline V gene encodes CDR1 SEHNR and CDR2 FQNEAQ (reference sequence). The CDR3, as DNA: TGTGCCAGCAGCGTAGGACAGGAAGAGACCCAGTACTTC. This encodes CASSVGQEETQYF.

The CDR3 nucleotides are TGTGCCAGCAGCCAAGTTCTGGGGGTGCGCACCGGGGAGCTGTTTTTT. Translation gives CASSQVLGVRTGELFF. J is TRBJ2-2 and V is TRBV4-2; the D call may be TRBD1 or TRBD2 (5 bases each). V lost 1 base, J lost 4 bases, and 13 bases lay in between. Per germline, CDR1 LGHNA and CDR2 YNFKEQ. The length of the CDR3 is 16 residues.

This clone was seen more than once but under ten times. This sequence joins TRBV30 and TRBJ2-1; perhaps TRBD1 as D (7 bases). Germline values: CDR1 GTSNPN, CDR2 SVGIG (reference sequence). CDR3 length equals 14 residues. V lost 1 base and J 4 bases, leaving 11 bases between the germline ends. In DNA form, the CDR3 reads TGTGCCTGGAGTGCACAGGGGAGGTACAATGAGCAGTTCTTC. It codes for CAWSAQGRYNEQFF.

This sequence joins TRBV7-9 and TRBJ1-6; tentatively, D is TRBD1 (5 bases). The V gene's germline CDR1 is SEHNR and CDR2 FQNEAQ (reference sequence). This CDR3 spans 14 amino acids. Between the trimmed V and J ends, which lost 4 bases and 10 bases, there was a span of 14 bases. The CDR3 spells CASSSPGSFSPLHF. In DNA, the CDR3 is TGTGCCAGCAGCTCCCCAGGGTCTTTCTCACCCCTCCACTTT.

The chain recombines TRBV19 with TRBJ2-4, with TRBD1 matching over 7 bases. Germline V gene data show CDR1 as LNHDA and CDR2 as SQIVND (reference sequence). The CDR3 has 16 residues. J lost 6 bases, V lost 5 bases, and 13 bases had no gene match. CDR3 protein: CASSPSFGQARNIQYF. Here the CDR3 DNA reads TGTGCCAGTAGTCCTTCTTTTGGACAGGCGAGAAACATTCAGTACTTC.

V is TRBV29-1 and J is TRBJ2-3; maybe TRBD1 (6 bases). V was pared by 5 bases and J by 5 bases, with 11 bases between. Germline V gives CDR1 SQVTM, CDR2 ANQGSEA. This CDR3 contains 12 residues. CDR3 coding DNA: TGCAGCGTTTGGAGCAGGGGAGATACGCAGTATTTT. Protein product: CSVWSRGDTQYF.

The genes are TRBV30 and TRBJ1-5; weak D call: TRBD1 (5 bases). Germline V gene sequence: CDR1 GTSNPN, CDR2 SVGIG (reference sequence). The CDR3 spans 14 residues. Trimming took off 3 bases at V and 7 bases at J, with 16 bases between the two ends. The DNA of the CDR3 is TGTGCCTGGAGCCTCGGGCAGGGTGGCCAGCCCCAGCATTTT. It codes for CAWSLGQGGQPQHF.

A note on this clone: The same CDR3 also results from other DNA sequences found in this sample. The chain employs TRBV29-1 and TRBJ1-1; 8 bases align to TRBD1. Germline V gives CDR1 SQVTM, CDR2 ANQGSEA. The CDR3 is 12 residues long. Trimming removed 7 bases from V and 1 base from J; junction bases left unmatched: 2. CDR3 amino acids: CSAGQGNTEAFF. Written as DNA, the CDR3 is TGCAGCGCTGGACAGGGGAACACTGAAGCTTTCTTT.